This paragraph reports one TCR beta chain. Sequenced by immunoSEQ multiplex PCR; TCRdb stores in-frame clones only, minus some. Among approximately 34,000 clones listed, 75% to 85% were seen once. After autologous stem cell transplantation all patients relapsed, and prior brentuximab vedotin exposure differed between cohorts. The entry originates in a study of PD-1 blockade in classical Hodgkin lymphoma. Between the trimmed V and J ends, which lost 4 bases and 4 bases, there was a span of 8 bases. The CDR3 extends over 12 amino acids. CDR1 is SQVTM, CDR2 ANQGSEA, per germline. V and J are TRBV29-1 and TRBJ1-3; D is undetermined. The specimen comprised peripheral blood mononuclear cells (PBMCs), sampled at baseline. The source is a human donor with classical Hodgkin lymphoma. CDR3 sequence (DNA): TGCAGCGTTGTCCTGGGAGGAAACACCATATATTTT. The encoded protein is CSVVLGGNTIYF. The whole variable domain, remainder taken from reference TRBV29-1 and TRBJ1-3, is SAVISQKPSRDICQRGTSLTIQCQVDSQVTMMFWYRQQPGQSLTLIATANQGSEATYESGFVIDKFPISRPNLTFSTLTVSNMSPEDSSIYLCSVVLGGNTIYFGEGSWLTVV.